This TCR beta chain was obtained from a study of T-cell reconstitution after alpha-beta-depleted transplantation in children. The CDR3 spans 15 residues. The V segment lost 3 bases and the J segment 5 bases; nucleotides outside the gene matches: 8. Germline-derived CDR1 and CDR2 are MDHEN and SYDVKM. TCRbeta library preparation incorporated unique molecular identifiers. TCRdb reprocessed the PCR reads with MiXCR, giving one entry per CDR3 protein. The repertoire holds roughly 100,000 distinct CDR3 sequences, with approximately 5.4% as singletons. Notes on the study in general: One year post-transplant, T-cell counts and diversity were largely derived from T cells produced anew. The study reportedly traced alpha-beta T cells about two months after transplant to several hundred expanded graft clones.

At least ten counts were recorded for this clonotype. No antigen is known for it. This chain connects TRBV28 to TRBJ2-7; 9 positions match TRBD1. The input for sequencing was PBMCs, mostly from graft donor cells, taken 60 days after TCRalphabeta/CD19-depleted stem cell transplant. The clonotype comes from a female patient aged 2-15 years who had a stem cell transplant for Fanconi anemia, so the T cells may come from the graft donor. CDR3 residues: CASSFRGQGLDEQYF. The CDR3 nucleotides are TGTGCCAGCAGTTTCAGGGGACAGGGCCTCGACGAGCAGTACTTC.